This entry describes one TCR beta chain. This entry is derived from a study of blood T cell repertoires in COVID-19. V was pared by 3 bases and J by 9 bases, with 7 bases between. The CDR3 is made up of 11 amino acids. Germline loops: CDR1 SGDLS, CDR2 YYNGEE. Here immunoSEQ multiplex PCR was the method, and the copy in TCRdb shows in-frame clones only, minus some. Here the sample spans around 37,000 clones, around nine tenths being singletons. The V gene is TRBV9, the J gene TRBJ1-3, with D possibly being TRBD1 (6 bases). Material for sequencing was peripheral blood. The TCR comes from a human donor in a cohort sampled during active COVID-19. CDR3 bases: TGTGCCAGCAGCGGGGGGCCCACCATATATTTT. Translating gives CASSGGPTIYF. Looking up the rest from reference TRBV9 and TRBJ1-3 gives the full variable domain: DSGVTQTPKHLITATGQRVTLRCSPRSGDLSVYWYQQSLDQGLQFLIQYYNGEERAKGNILERFSAQQFPDLHSELNLSSLELGDSALYFCASSGGPTIYFGEGSWLTVV.